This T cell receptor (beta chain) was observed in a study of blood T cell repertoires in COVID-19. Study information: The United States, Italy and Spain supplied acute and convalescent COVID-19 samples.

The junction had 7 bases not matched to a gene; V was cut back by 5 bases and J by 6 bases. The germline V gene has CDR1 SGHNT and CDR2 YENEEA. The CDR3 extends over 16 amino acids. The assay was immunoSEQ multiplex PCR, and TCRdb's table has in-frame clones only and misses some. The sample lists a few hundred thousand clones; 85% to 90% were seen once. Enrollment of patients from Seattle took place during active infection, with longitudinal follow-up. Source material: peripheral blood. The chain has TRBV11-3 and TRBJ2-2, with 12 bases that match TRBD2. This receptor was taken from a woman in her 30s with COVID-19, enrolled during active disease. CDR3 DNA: TGTGCCAGCAGCCGACAGACTAGCGGGAGTGCCGGGGAGCTGTTTTTT. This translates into CASSRQTSGSAGELFF. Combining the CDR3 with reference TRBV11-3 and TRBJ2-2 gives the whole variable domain EAGVVQSPRYKIIEKKQPVAFWCNPISGHNTLYWYLQNLGQGPELLIRYENEEAVDDSQLPKDRFSAERLKGVDSTLKIQPAELGDSAVYLCASSRQTSGSAGELFFGEGSRLTVL.